This T cell receptor beta chain was retrieved from a study of blood T cell repertoires in COVID-19. Study as a whole: Sources were T cells, B-cell-depleted T cells, or PBMCs; the material itself was cDNA or gDNA.

CDR1 and CDR2 (germline): MNHEY, SMNVEV (reference sequence). The length of the CDR3 is 13 residues. V trimming: 6 bases; J trimming: 7 bases; junction bases outside the gene matches: 6. Only in-frame clones appear in the TCRdb table, and some are missing; sequencing was by immunoSEQ multiplex PCR. There are 87,000 or so clones in the sample; 90% occur only once, and over 5.5% lies in the top ten. This TCR came from a man between 18 and 29 years old with COVID-19, enrolled during active disease. The sequenced material came from peripheral blood. V is TRBV27 and J is TRBJ1-5; 7 nucleotides align to TRBD1. The CDR3: CASSIGGVQPQHF. CDR3 DNA sequence: TGTGCCAGCAGCATAGGGGGCGTGCAGCCCCAGCATTTT.